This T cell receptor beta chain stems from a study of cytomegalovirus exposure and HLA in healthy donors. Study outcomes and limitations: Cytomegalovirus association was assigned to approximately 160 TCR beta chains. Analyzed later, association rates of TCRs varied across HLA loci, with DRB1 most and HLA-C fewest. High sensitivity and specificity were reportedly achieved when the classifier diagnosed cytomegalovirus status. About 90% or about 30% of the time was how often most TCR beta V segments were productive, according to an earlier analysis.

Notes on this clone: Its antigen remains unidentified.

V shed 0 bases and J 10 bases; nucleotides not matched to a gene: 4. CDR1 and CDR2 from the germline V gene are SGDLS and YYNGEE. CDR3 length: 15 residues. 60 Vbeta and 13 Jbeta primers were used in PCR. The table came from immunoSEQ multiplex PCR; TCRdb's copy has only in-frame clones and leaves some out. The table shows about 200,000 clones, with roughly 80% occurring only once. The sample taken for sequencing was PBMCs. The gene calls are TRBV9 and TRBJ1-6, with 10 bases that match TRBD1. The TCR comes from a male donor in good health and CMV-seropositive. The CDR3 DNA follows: TGTGCCAGCAGCGTAGGGACAGGGGGATACTCACCCCTCCACTTT. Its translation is CASSVGTGGYSPLHF.